This TCR beta chain originates from a study of T-cell reconstitution after alpha-beta-depleted transplantation in children (dated by TCRdb to the mid-2010s). As for the study more broadly: Using TCR repertoire profiling, the study quantitatively followed how T-cell immune reconstitution unfolded in children after TCRalphabeta/CD19-depleted allogeneic hematopoietic cell transplantation.

Libraries were built with PCR. For sequencing, an Illumina HiSeq 2500 was employed. Molecular barcoding was employed in the preparation of TCR libraries, with unique molecular identifiers being used to normalize TCRbeta repertoire quantification. TCRdb itself trimmed the public reads at Q25 with fastp, ran MiXCR and retained productive beta chains. Each CDR3 protein appears once, grouped with its most common genes and DNA. This sample comprises some 490,000 distinct CDR3 sequences, roughly an eighth of them detected only once. The ten largest clones represent more than 5.5% of the sample. CDR1 and CDR2, looked up from the germline V gene (reference sequence), are DFQATT and SNEGSKA. The CDR3, cysteine through phenylalanine, is 15 amino acids long. Just CDR3 DNA is preserved here, 45 bases in frame from base 1. V was cut back by 0 bases and J by 5 bases, leaving a gap of 13 bases between them. This clonotype was seen a handful of times. Its cognate antigen has yet to be identified. Per-nucleotide qualities are absent, and no much larger clonotype sits a single base away.

This chain is built from TRBV20-1 and TRBJ1-4; no D gene can be assigned with confidence. This TCR derives from a human donor who donated a stem cell graft to a child with combined immunodeficiency. Sequencing was performed on PBMCs from the stem cell graft donor, taken from the stem cell graft. In nucleotides, the sequence is TGCAGTGCTAGAGATCGCCGCGGGATAAATGAAAAACTGTTTTTT. Protein translation: CSARDRRGINEKLFF.